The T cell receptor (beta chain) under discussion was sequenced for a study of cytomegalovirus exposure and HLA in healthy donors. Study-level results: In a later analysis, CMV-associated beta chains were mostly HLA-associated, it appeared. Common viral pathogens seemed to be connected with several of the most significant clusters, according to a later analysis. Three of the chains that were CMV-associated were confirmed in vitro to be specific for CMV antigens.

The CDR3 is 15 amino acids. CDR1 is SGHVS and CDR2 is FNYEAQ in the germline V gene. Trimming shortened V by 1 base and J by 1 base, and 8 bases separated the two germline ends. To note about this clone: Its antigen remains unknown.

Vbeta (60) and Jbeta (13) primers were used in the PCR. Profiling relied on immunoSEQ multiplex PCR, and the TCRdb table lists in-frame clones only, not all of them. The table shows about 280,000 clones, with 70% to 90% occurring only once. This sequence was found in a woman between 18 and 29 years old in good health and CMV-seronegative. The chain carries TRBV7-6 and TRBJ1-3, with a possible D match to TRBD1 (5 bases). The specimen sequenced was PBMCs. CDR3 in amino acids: CASSLEGASGNTIYF. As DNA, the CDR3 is TGTGCCAGCAGCTTAGAAGGGGCGTCTGGAAACACCATATATTTT.